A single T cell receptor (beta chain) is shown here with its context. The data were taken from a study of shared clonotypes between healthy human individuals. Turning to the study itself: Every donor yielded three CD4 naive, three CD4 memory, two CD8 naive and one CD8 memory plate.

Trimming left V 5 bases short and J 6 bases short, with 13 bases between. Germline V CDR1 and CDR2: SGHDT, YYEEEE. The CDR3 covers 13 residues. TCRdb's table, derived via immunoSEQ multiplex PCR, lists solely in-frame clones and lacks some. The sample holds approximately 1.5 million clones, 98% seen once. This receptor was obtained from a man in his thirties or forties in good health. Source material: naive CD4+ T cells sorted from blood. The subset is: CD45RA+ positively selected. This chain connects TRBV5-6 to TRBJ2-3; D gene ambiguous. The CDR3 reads CASSPTQRDTQYF. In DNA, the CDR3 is TGTGCCAGCAGTCCCACCCAGCGCGATACGCAGTATTTT.